This T cell receptor beta chain was sequenced in a study of blood T cell repertoires in COVID-19. In the study overall: Samples came from the United States, Italy and Spain, spanning acute and convalescent COVID-19. The cDNA or gDNA used as material had been derived from T cells, B-cell-depleted T cells, or PBMCs.

CDR3 length equals 13 residues. V was shortened by 2 bases and J by 7 bases, with 11 bases between the two germline ends. The germline gives CDR1 KGHSH, CDR2 LQKENI. In the study's own analysis: By means of reference gene primer amplification, nucleated cell counts were estimated. Repertoires were generated with immunoSEQ multiplex PCR, while TCRdb's copy carries only in-frame clones and drops some. V, J and clone size reflect that table, while D and trimming were determined from the DNA. The profile shows around 80,000 clones, roughly four fifths of them singletons. This clone was seen just once. The sample consisted of peripheral blood. The receptor comes from a human donor in a cohort sampled during active COVID-19. The chain couples TRBV18 to TRBJ1-1, with a tentative D call TRBD1 (5 bases). DNA of the CDR3: TGTGCCAGCTCACCAACCTTGACAGATGAAGCTTTCTTT. Protein product: CASSPTLTDEAFF. Full variable domain (remainder filled in from reference TRBV18 and TRBJ1-1): NAGVMQNPRHLVRRRGQEARLRCSPMKGHSHVYWYRQLPEEGLKFMVYLQKENIIDESGMPKERFSAEFPKEGPSILRIQQVVRGDSAAYFCASSPTLTDEAFFGQGTRLTVV.